The rows below give T cell receptor beta chains drawn from one sample of a study of OX40 agonist ivuxolimab in advanced cancers. TCRdb's copy holds only in-frame clones and misses some; the assay was immunoSEQ multiplex PCR. The table includes 77,000 or so clones, about 90% detected once. This material consisted of CD4+ or CD8+ T cells sorted from blood, taken in a trial of the OX40 agonist ivuxolimab. The receptors here all came from an adult with an advanced solid tumor such as melanoma, head and neck, liver or kidney cancer. Both conserved end residues are part of each CDR3. A D gene is named only where the DNA matches it firmly. The size of a clone is reported for some rows only, either as once, few or many, or as a class for expanded clones.

clone size: .
V gene: TRBV30
D gene: TRBD1
J gene: TRBJ1-1
CDR3 DNA: TGTGCCTGGAGCGGAAATACAGGGGGGGCCGCTTTCTTT
CDR3 protein: CAWSGNTGGAAFF

clone size: few
V gene: TRBV28
D gene: .
J gene: TRBJ1-1
CDR3 DNA: TGTGCCAGCAGACAGGGAGGCACTGAAGCTTTCTTT
CDR3 protein: CASRQGGTEAFF

clone size: once
V gene: TRBV28
D gene: TRBD1
J gene: TRBJ1-5
CDR3 DNA: TGTGCCAGCAGTTTATCAGGGGGAATTAGCAATCAGCCCCAGCATTTT
CDR3 protein: CASSLSGGISNQPQHF

clone size: .
V gene: TRBV9
D gene: .
J gene: TRBJ1-2
CDR3 DNA: TGTGCCAGCCATAGTTCCACAAACTATGGCTACACCTTC
CDR3 protein: CASHSSTNYGYTF

clone size: few
V gene: TRBV7-9
D gene: .
J gene: TRBJ2-1
CDR3 DNA: TGTGCCAGCAGCTTATTGAGCGCAAGTGAGCAGTTCTTC
CDR3 protein: CASSLLSASEQFF

clone size: .
V gene: TRBV2
D gene: TRBD1
J gene: TRBJ1-2
CDR3 DNA: TGTGCCAGCAGTGGACAGGGGGCGCCTTATGGCTACACCTTC
CDR3 protein: CASSGQGAPYGYTF

clone size: .
V gene: TRBV19
D gene: TRBD1
J gene: TRBJ1-1
CDR3 DNA: TGTGCCAGTAGACGACAGGGCGGCACTGAAGCTTTCTTT
CDR3 protein: CASRRQGGTEAFF

clone size: .
V gene: TRBV7-2
D gene: .
J gene: TRBJ2-3
CDR3 DNA: TGTGCCAGCAGCTTGGCAGGCACGCAGTATTTT
CDR3 protein: CASSLAGTQYF

clone size: .
V gene: TRBV5-1
D gene: .
J gene: TRBJ1-1
CDR3 DNA: TGCGCCAGCAGCTTAGTGGCAGAGTCGGCTGAAGCTTTCTTT
CDR3 protein: CASSLVAESAEAFF

clone size: .
V gene: TRBV21-1
D gene: .
J gene: TRBJ2-3
CDR3 DNA: TGTGCCAGCAGCAAAGTACAGGGGGAGGGCCCCGGTACGCAGTATTTT
CDR3 protein: CASSKVQGEGPGTQYF

clone size: .
V gene: TRBV2
D gene: .
J gene: TRBJ2-5
CDR3 DNA: TGTGCCAGCACCGCCCCTAGTCGGGAGACCCAGTACTTC
CDR3 protein: CASTAPSRETQYF

clone size: .
V gene: TRBV7-2
D gene: TRBD2
J gene: TRBJ2-3
CDR3 DNA: TGTGCCAGCAGCTTAAAACTAGCGGTTTACACAGATACGCAGTATTTT
CDR3 protein: CASSLKLAVYTDTQYF

clone size: .
V gene: TRBV7-9
D gene: TRBD1
J gene: TRBJ1-3
CDR3 DNA: TGTGCCAGCAGCCTGAATTTCGGGACAGGGAGGGTAAACACCATATATTTT
CDR3 protein: CASSLNFGTGRVNTIYF

clone size: .
V gene: TRBV4-2
D gene: .
J gene: TRBJ2-7
CDR3 DNA: TGTGCCAGCAGCCAAGGAGACTCCGCGGCCTACGAGCAGTACTTC
CDR3 protein: CASSQGDSAAYEQYF

clone size: .
V gene: TRBV6-6
D gene: TRBD1
J gene: TRBJ2-1
CDR3 DNA: TGTGCCAGCAGTTACTCGACAGGGGGCATGAATGAGCAGTTCTTC
CDR3 protein: CASSYSTGGMNEQFF

clone size: .
V gene: TRBV7-3
D gene: TRBD2
J gene: TRBJ2-3
CDR3 DNA: TGTGCCAGCAGCTTGGGACTAGCGGGGGGCGGCACAGATACGCAGTATTTT
CDR3 protein: CASSLGLAGGGTDTQYF

clone size: .
V gene: TRBV19
D gene: TRBD1
J gene: TRBJ1-5
CDR3 DNA: TGTGCCAGTAGTACCACCACAGGGGGCGGCGGTCAGCCCCAGCATTTT
CDR3 protein: CASSTTTGGGGQPQHF

clone size: .
V gene: TRBV9
D gene: .
J gene: TRBJ2-2
CDR3 DNA: TGTGCCAGCAGCGTAGAGCCAGTGAACACCGGGGAGCTGTTTTTT
CDR3 protein: CASSVEPVNTGELFF

clone size: .
V gene: TRBV6-6
D gene: TRBD2
J gene: TRBJ2-5
CDR3 DNA: TGTGCCAGCAGGGGGGGACTAGCGAGCAAAGAGACCCAGTACTTC
CDR3 protein: CASRGGLASKETQYF

clone size: once
V gene: TRBV27
D gene: .
J gene: TRBJ1-1
CDR3 DNA: TGTGCCAGCAGTTATCAGAGGAACACTGAAGCTTTCTTT
CDR3 protein: CASSYQRNTEAFF

clone size: .
V gene: TRBV7-2
D gene: .
J gene: TRBJ1-1
CDR3 DNA: TGTGCCACCCTACCAGAGAGGGAAGCTTTCTTT
CDR3 protein: CATLPEREAFF

clone size: .
V gene: TRBV19
D gene: TRBD1
J gene: TRBJ2-6
CDR3 DNA: TGTGCCAGTAGTACGGGGACAGTCTCTGGGGCCAACGTCCTGACTTTC
CDR3 protein: CASSTGTVSGANVLTF

clone size: .
V gene: TRBV18
D gene: .
J gene: TRBJ2-7
CDR3 DNA: TGTGCCAGCTCACCACCGCCGGCCTCCTACGAGCAGTACTTC
CDR3 protein: CASSPPPASYEQYF

clone size: .
V gene: TRBV19
D gene: .
J gene: TRBJ1-2
CDR3 DNA: TGTGCCAGTAAGGGGCAGGGTAACTATGGCTACACCTTC
CDR3 protein: CASKGQGNYGYTF

clone size: once
V gene: TRBV18
D gene: .
J gene: TRBJ1-1
CDR3 DNA: TGTGCCAGCTCACCACCCCGGGGGGGGGAAGCTTTCTTT
CDR3 protein: CASSPPRGGEAFF

clone size: .
V gene: TRBV28
D gene: TRBD1
J gene: TRBJ1-5
CDR3 DNA: TGTGCCAGCAGTTTCTCAGGGACAGGGAATCAGCCCCAGCATTTT
CDR3 protein: CASSFSGTGNQPQHF

clone size: .
V gene: TRBV10-3
D gene: .
J gene: TRBJ2-7
CDR3 DNA: TGTGCCATCAGTGAGAGGGACCCAGGCTCCTACGAGCAGTACTTC
CDR3 protein: CAISERDPGSYEQYF

clone size: .
V gene: TRBV4-1
D gene: TRBD2
J gene: TRBJ2-4
CDR3 DNA: TGCGCCAGCAGCCGTGGGACTAGCGGGGGGGGTTTCTATGGAAACATTCAGTACTTC
CDR3 protein: CASSRGTSGGGFYGNIQYF

clone size: .
V gene: TRBV6-6
D gene: .
J gene: TRBJ1-6
CDR3 DNA: TGTGCCAGCAGTGGGGGTAATTCACCCCTCCACTTT
CDR3 protein: CASSGGNSPLHF

clone size: .
V gene: TRBV7-8
D gene: .
J gene: TRBJ1-5
CDR3 DNA: TGTGCCAGCAGCTTAGGGTCGGGTGGTGGGTATAGCAATCAGCCCCAGCATTTT
CDR3 protein: CASSLGSGGGYSNQPQHF

clone size: .
V gene: TRBV29-1
D gene: .
J gene: TRBJ2-1
CDR3 DNA: TGCAGCGTTGAAGTTGGCGCAGGGGATGAGCAGTTCTTC
CDR3 protein: CSVEVGAGDEQFF

clone size: few
V gene: TRBV9
D gene: TRBD1
J gene: TRBJ2-3
CDR3 DNA: TGTGCCAGCAGGTTGGGGACAGGGCTAGAGTGGACGCAGTATTTT
CDR3 protein: CASRLGTGLEWTQYF